Listed below are T cell receptor beta chains from one sample, sequenced in a study of cytomegalovirus exposure and HLA in healthy donors. TCRdb's copy holds only in-frame clones and misses some; the assay was immunoSEQ multiplex PCR. The sample holds approximately 140,000 clones, 79% seen once. Sequencing was carried out using PBMCs. The receptor source for this set is a human donor in good health. The CDR3 runs from the conserved cysteine through the conserved F or W. A D gene is named only where the DNA matches it firmly. Only some rows state a clone size, as once, few, many or a class for expanded clones.

NA	NA	TRBV7-8	TRBJ2-7	CASSIDMYEQYF	TGTGCCAGCAGTATAGACATGTACGAGCAGTACTTC
NA	NA	TRBV21-1	TRBJ1-2	CASSKSGYGYTF	TGTGCCAGCAGCAAAAGCGGTTATGGCTACACCTTC
NA	NA	TRBV6-1	TRBJ1-5	CASSEGAGGNQPQHF	TGTGCCAGCAGTGAGGGGGCGGGTGGCAATCAGCCCCAGCATTTT
NA	NA	TRBV6-5	TRBJ1-4	CASRTGTGSNEKLFF	TGTGCCAGCAGAACGGGGACTGGGAGCAATGAAAAACTGTTTTTT
TRBD1	NA	TRBV28	TRBJ1-5	CASLARTGPFYSNQPQHF	TGTGCCAGCTTGGCCCGGACAGGGCCTTTTTATAGCAATCAGCCCCAGCATTTT
NA	NA	TRBV27	TRBJ1-2	CASSLSMTTLYYGYTF	TGTGCCAGCAGTTTAAGCATGACGACTCTTTACTATGGCTACACCTTC
NA	few	TRBV5-4	TRBJ1-1	CASRENQGIGSEAFF	TGTGCCAGCAGAGAAAATCAGGGGATAGGCTCTGAAGCTTTCTTT
NA	NA	TRBV6-5	TRBJ2-7	CASSYSNLAAYEQYF	TGTGCCAGCAGTTACTCCAACTTAGCGGCCTACGAGCAGTACTTC
TRBD1	NA	TRBV5-6	TRBJ2-1	CASSRGTGSYNEQFF	TGTGCCAGCAGTCGGGGGACAGGCTCCTACAATGAGCAGTTCTTC
TRBD2	NA	TRBV6-1	TRBJ2-7	CASTRLAEVSYEQYF	TGTGCCAGCACCCGCCTAGCGGAAGTCTCCTACGAGCAGTACTTC
TRBD1	NA	TRBV5-1	TRBJ1-4	CASSGQGAENEKLFF	TGCGCCAGCAGCGGACAGGGGGCCGAAAATGAAAAACTGTTTTTT
TRBD2	once	TRBV4-3	TRBJ2-7	CASSQEWKGASGSYEQYF	TGCGCCAGCAGCCAAGAGTGGAAAGGGGCTAGCGGGAGCTACGAGCAGTACTTC
TRBD2	NA	TRBV4-1	TRBJ2-2	CASSQSGTSGRAGTGELFF	TGCGCCAGCAGCCAATCCGGGACTAGCGGGAGGGCCGGCACCGGGGAGCTGTTTTTT
NA	NA	TRBV6-5	TRBJ2-5	CASSYVVRGSETQYF	TGTGCCAGCAGTTACGTCGTCAGGGGTTCGGAGACCCAGTACTTC
NA	NA	TRBV5-6	TRBJ2-3	CASSHGTPLSTDTQYF	TGTGCCAGCAGCCACGGGACTCCCTTAAGCACAGATACGCAGTATTTT
NA	NA	TRBV19	TRBJ2-7	CASSIGGLDYEQYF	TGTGCCAGTAGTATAGGCGGACTCGACTACGAGCAGTACTTC
TRBD1	NA	TRBV6-6	TRBJ2-2	CASSFNRGETGELFF	TGTGCCAGCAGTTTTAACAGGGGAGAGACCGGGGAGCTGTTTTTT
NA	NA	TRBV4-2	TRBJ2-1	CASSLRSGGAQPGEQFF	TGTGCCAGCAGCCTCCGCTCGGGGGGCGCTCAGCCTGGTGAGCAGTTCTTC
TRBD2	NA	TRBV5-1	TRBJ2-1	CASSLTARGLAMNEQFF	TGCGCCAGCAGCTTGACGGCTCGGGGACTAGCGATGAATGAGCAGTTCTTC
NA	NA	TRBV6-4	TRBJ1-1	CASSVGGNTEAFF	TGTGCCAGCAGTGTAGGGGGGAACACTGAAGCTTTCTTT
NA	few	TRBV28	TRBJ1-1	CASIERGTEAFF	TGTGCCAGCATCGAGCGGGGAACTGAAGCTTTCTTT
TRBD1	NA	TRBV19	TRBJ1-5	CASSSWAGQGLNQPQHF	TGTGCCAGTAGTTCATGGGCGGGACAGGGGCTCAATCAGCCCCAGCATTTT
NA	once	TRBV9	TRBJ2-7	CASSRGTDTYEQYF	TGTGCCAGCAGTCGGGGAACAGACACCTACGAGCAGTACTTC
NA	NA	TRBV4-1	TRBJ2-2	CASSQRQLNTGELFF	TGCGCCAGCAGCCAACGACAGCTGAACACCGGGGAGCTGTTTTTT
TRBD1	NA	TRBV5-1	TRBJ2-5	CASSPGGRDGETQYF	TGCGCCAGCAGCCCAGGGGGAAGGGACGGGGAGACCCAGTACTTC
TRBD1	few	TRBV7-2	TRBJ1-1	CASSSSRDSSPGAEAFF	TGTGCCAGCAGCTCATCCCGGGACAGCTCTCCGGGGGCTGAAGCTTTCTTT
TRBD1	NA	TRBV2	TRBJ2-3	CATRERDSSSDTQYF	TGTGCAACCCGTGAAAGGGACAGCTCGTCAGATACGCAGTATTTT
NA	once	TRBV7-9	TRBJ1-2	CASSPPGGYGYTF	TGTGCCAGCAGCCCCCCCGGGGGTTATGGCTACACCTTC
NA	NA	TRBV13	TRBJ2-1	CASSPQGGRSSYNEQFF	TGTGCCAGCAGCCCCCAGGGGGGTCGAAGCTCCTACAATGAGCAGTTCTTC
TRBD2	NA	TRBV5-1	TRBJ2-7	CASRPYGGTSPSEQYF	TGCGCCAGCAGACCTTATGGGGGGACTAGCCCCTCGGAGCAGTACTTC
NA	NA	TRBV11-2	TRBJ1-1	CASSETGHTEAFF	TGTGCCAGCAGCGAAACAGGGCACACTGAAGCTTTCTTT
TRBD2	NA	TRBV4-1	TRBJ2-5	CASSRDPAGERETQYF	TGCGCCAGCAGCCGCGACCCAGCGGGGGAGCGAGAGACCCAGTACTTC
TRBD1	NA	TRBV4-1	TRBJ2-2	CASSQDTRQGVVVAGELFF	TGCGCCAGCAGCCAAGACACCCGGCAGGGGGTCGTGGTCGCCGGGGAGCTGTTTTTT
TRBD1	NA	TRBV5-1	TRBJ2-7	CASSPNIQGYSYEQYF	TGCGCCAGCAGCCCGAACATACAGGGGTACTCCTACGAGCAGTACTTC
NA	NA	TRBV5-1	TRBJ2-1	CASSSRDSYYNEQFF	TGCGCCAGCAGCTCGCGGGACTCATACTACAATGAGCAGTTCTTC
NA	once	TRBV4-2	TRBJ2-1	CASSQDRGSYAEQFF	TGTGCCAGCAGCCAAGATAGGGGGAGTTATGCTGAGCAGTTCTTC
NA	NA	TRBV10-3	TRBJ2-6	CAISNPGTPAGANVLTF	TGTGCCATCAGTAACCCCGGGACTCCCGCCGGGGCCAACGTCCTGACTTTC
TRBD1	NA	TRBV6-1	TRBJ2-1	CASSEWGDRIYNEQFF	TGTGCCAGCAGTGAATGGGGGGACAGGATCTACAATGAGCAGTTCTTC
NA	NA	TRBV19	TRBJ2-3	CASSKGVGADTQYF	TGTGCCAGTAGTAAGGGGGTGGGGGCAGATACGCAGTATTTT
TRBD1	NA	TRBV19	TRBJ1-2	CASNSPVQGADGYTF	TGTGCCAGTAACTCGCCGGTACAGGGGGCGGATGGCTACACCTTC
NA	NA	TRBV5-6	TRBJ2-7	CASSPIGVAYEQYF	TGTGCCAGCAGCCCGATCGGGGTGGCCTACGAGCAGTACTTC
NA	few	TRBV25-1	TRBJ2-3	CASRGPSGTQYF	TGTGCCAGCAGGGGTCCCTCGGGAACGCAGTATTTT
NA	NA	TRBV13	TRBJ2-7	CASSLGPDLSYYEQYF	TGTGCCAGCAGCTTAGGCCCAGACTTGAGCTACTACGAGCAGTACTTC
NA	NA	TRBV7-9	TRBJ1-1	CSSSLVGKVNTEAFF	TGTTCCAGCAGCTTAGTCGGGAAGGTGAACACTGAAGCTTTCTTT
TRBD1	NA	TRBV2	TRBJ1-1	CASNQGQVPEIRSKAFF	TGTGCCAGCAACCAAGGACAGGTCCCTGAAATTAGATCCAAAGCTTTCTTT
NA	NA	TRBV2	TRBJ2-1	CASRGLDEQFF	TGTGCCAGCCGGGGGTTGGATGAGCAGTTCTTC
TRBD1	NA	TRBV5-5	TRBJ1-1	CASSWRDRWDEAFF	TGTGCCAGCAGCTGGCGGGACAGGTGGGACGAAGCTTTCTTT
TRBD2	NA	TRBV4-2	TRBJ2-7	CASSRDYVYEQYF	TGTGCCAGCAGCCGGGACTACGTCTACGAGCAGTACTTC
NA	NA	TRBV5-5	TRBJ2-7	CASSRTADSYEQYF	TGTGCCAGCAGCCGGACAGCCGACTCCTACGAGCAGTACTTC
TRBD2	few	TRBV5-5	TRBJ2-3	CASSLGIPGTSGTDTQYF	TGTGCCAGCAGCTTGGGAATACCCGGGACTAGCGGGACAGATACGCAGTATTTT
NA	NA	TRBV2	TRBJ2-2	CASSGRGQLTGELFF	TGTGCCAGCAGTGGGAGGGGACAGCTCACCGGGGAGCTGTTTTTT
NA	NA	TRBV19	TRBJ2-2	CASSLPRSNTGELFF	TGTGCCAGTAGTCTGCCTCGGAGTAACACCGGGGAGCTGTTTTTT
NA	NA	TRBV6-4	TRBJ2-2	CASSDGDSNTGELFF	TGTGCCAGCAGTGACGGGGACTCGAACACCGGGGAGCTGTTTTTT
NA	NA	TRBV2	TRBJ2-3	CASKTTLTDTQYF	TGTGCCAGCAAGACTACCCTCACAGATACGCAGTATTTT